This T cell receptor beta chain emerged from a study of blood T cell repertoires in COVID-19 (dated by TCRdb to 2018 to 2021). For the study in its entirety: The collaborator samples originated in the United States, Italy and Spain and spanned the acute and convalescent phases of COVID-19. A freely available public database, intended as a resource for researchers studying the immune response to SARS-CoV-2, is where the repertoires were released. Samples came from the ongoing ImmuneRACE study (first 160 participants) plus 1,254 subjects from 6 global collaborators. Sample metadata almost always included a de-identified subject ID, COVID-19 status, age in years and sex. Subjects who had been exposed to COVID-19, were actively infected with it, or had recovered from it provided the deeply sampled blood TCRbeta repertoires that made up the dataset. HLA class I and class II types, where available, came from metadata supplied by the sample provider rather than from assay-based typing. The prospective study material was composed of cDNA or gDNA derived from T cells, B-cell-depleted T cells, or PBMCs. Study-wide conclusions, independent of this receptor: The amount of clinical and demographic metadata varied by source and participant and was provided uncurated.

A word on this clone: It has no known antigen specificity. Within one base of it there is no much larger clone, and no base qualities were kept.

Each collaborating institution followed its own protocols to collect whole blood in K2EDTA tubes. Collaborator samples were shipped for TCRbeta analysis as frozen whole blood, isolated PBMCs, or DNA extracted from either sample type. The immunoSEQ Assay, a bias-controlled multiplex PCR, was used to amplify TCRbeta CDR3 regions from genomic DNA. Under the source paper's analysis protocol: The number of nucleated cells in each sample was estimated by amplification of reference gene primers within the assay. To quantify the absolute abundance of each unique TCRbeta CDR3 rearrangement, sequence reads were collapsed and filtered. For each sample, productive Simpson clonality was calculated as the square root of Simpson's diversity index over productive rearrangements. TCRdb re-hosts the immuneACCESS table, in-frame sequences only. Its copies lack some clones; in the studies checked, an unresolved V gene accounts for under half of them, and the cause for the rest is not known. That table is the source of V, J and clone size, and D and trimming were worked out from the DNA. This sample is represented by 32,000 or so clones; around 87% of them were singletons. About 64% of the sample rests with the top ten.

The receptor was isolated from a man aged 65 to 79 with acute or convalescent COVID-19. Material: peripheral blood.

CDR3 loop: CASSLLFSGNYGYTF. The DNA sequence is TGTGCCAGCAGCTTGCTATTTTCAGGGAACTATGGCTACACCTTC. Recombination joined TRBV5-8 with TRBJ1-2; TRBD1 might be the D gene, on 5 matching bases. V is clipped by 1 base and J by 2 bases, and the sequence between their germline boundaries is 12 bases long. Taken from cysteine to phenylalanine, the CDR3 has 15 residues. The sequence is cut down to CDR3 DNA, 45 bases in frame from base 1. Reading the germline V gene gives CDR1 SGHTS and CDR2 YDEGEE.